These 24 T cell receptor beta chains originate from one sample sequenced in a study of CD8+CD57+ T cells in acquired aplastic anemia. Genomic DNA acted as the template from which TCR beta VDJ combination and CDR3 sequence profiling were carried out. TCRdb reanalysed the reads using MiXCR and keeps one entry per CDR3 protein. The sample has about 120,000 distinct CDR3 sequences, over 55% seen once. Selection for sequencing was limited to patients who had shown CD8+CD57+ cell expansion by flow cytometry. Sequencing input: sorted CD4+, CD8+, or CD8+CD57+ T cells (not recorded which) from PBMCs. These TCRs come from a human donor with aplastic anemia.

This clonotype appeared a single time. The chain links TRBV7-8 to TRBJ2-3; 10 bases are a match to TRBD2. CDR1 is SGHVS, CDR2 FQNEAQ, per germline. This CDR3 is 16 amino acids long. The junction had 1 base not matched to a gene; V was cut back by 1 base and J by 0 bases. The CDR3 protein is CASSLGTSGSTDTQYF. Written as DNA, the CDR3 is TGTGCCAGCAGCTTAGGGACTAGCGGAAGCACAGATACGCAGTATTTT.

This clonotype has ten or more counts. The gene calls are TRBV4-1 and TRBJ2-7, with 7 bases fitting TRBD2. CDR1 MGHRA and CDR2 YSYEKL come from the germline V gene. The length of the CDR3 is 12 residues. The V gene end was trimmed by 4 bases and the J gene end by 4 bases; junction bases not matched to a gene: 1. The CDR3 sequence: CASSPSGYEQYF. The CDR3 nucleotides are TGCGCCAGCAGCCCTAGCGGTTACGAGCAGTACTTC.

The chain uses TRBV6-2 or TRBV6-3 and TRBJ1-1; 11 nucleotides align to TRBD1. Germline V gives CDR1 MNHEY, CDR2 SVGEGT. The CDR3 is 14 amino acids. Trimming at V came to 5 bases and at J to 4 bases, leaving 3 bases not matched to a gene. CDR3 protein: CASSAGTGGTEAFF. The CDR3 nucleotides read TGTGCCAGCAGTGCGGGGACAGGGGGCACTGAAGCTTTCTTT.

This clonotype was detected only a few times. The chain employs TRBV2 and TRBJ1-5; D unresolved. In germline, CDR1 is SNHLY, CDR2 FYNNEI. The CDR3 contains 15 residues. V dropped 2 bases and J dropped 2 bases, with 10 bases sitting between them. The CDR3 region has the DNA TGTGCCAGCAGTGAACAGGAACTCGGCAATCAGCCCCAGCATTTT. As protein: CASSEQELGNQPQHF.

Details on this clonotype: This may be a read error: a much more frequent sequence differs by one nucleotide. The rearrangement links TRBV14 to TRBJ1-3; maybe TRBD1 (5 bases). The germline gives CDR1 SGHDN, CDR2 FVKESK. The CDR3 extends over 15 amino acids. The CDR3 protein is CASSPGRDSGNTTYF. As DNA, the CDR3 is TGTGCCAGCAGCCCCGGCAGGGACTCTGGAAACACCACATATTTT.

The rearrangement uses TRBV5-5 and TRBJ1-6, with 9 bases aligning to TRBD1. Looked up from germline, CDR1 is SGHKS and CDR2 is YYEKEE (reference sequence). The CDR3 consists of 14 residues. The V segment lost 4 bases and the J segment 10 bases; nucleotides outside the gene matches: 6. The CDR3 region is CASSTGQGTSPLHF. Written as DNA, the CDR3 is TGTGCCAGCAGCACGGGACAGGGAACGTCACCCCTCCACTTT.

As regards this clonotype: A read error is likely, as this CDR3 ends without the conserved phenylalanine or tryptophan. Because the CDR3's place on the DNA is in doubt, the DNA is left out and the CDR3 is given as listed by TCRdb. This chain's CDR3 is CASSRTGP. The genes are TRBV19 and TRBJ2-1; TRBD1 is taken as the D call from the table, unchecked against the DNA. The V gene's germline CDR1 is LNHDA and CDR2 SQIVND (reference sequence). The CDR3 length equals 8 residues, ends included.

The J gene is TRBJ2-1, the V gene TRBV19, with TRBD2 identical over 8 bases. Germline V gene sequence: CDR1 LNHDA, CDR2 SQIVND (reference sequence). The CDR3 length is 15 residues. The junction had 13 bases not matched to a gene; V was cut back by 7 bases and J by 8 bases. In nucleotides, the CDR3 is TGTGCCAGTACCGTCGGGAGGGCCGAGAGGGATGAGCAGTTCTTC. It is translated as CASTVGRAERDEQFF.

This clonotype has a count of ten or more. The chain combines TRBV7-6 with TRBJ2-1; 11 bases line up with TRBD2. This CDR3 has 16 residues. Germline CDR1 reads SGHVS; CDR2 reads FNYEAQ. With V trimmed by 0 bases and J by 4 bases, 2 bases remained unmatched. Written as DNA, the CDR3 is TGTGCCAGCAGCTTAGCGACTAGCGGGACTTACAATGAGCAGTTCTTC. It translates to CASSLATSGTYNEQFF.

This clonotype showed up many times. V gene TRBV5-1 combines with J gene TRBJ2-3, with TRBD2 matching over 7 bases. In germline, CDR1 is SGHRS, CDR2 YFSETQ. The CDR3 is 15 amino acids. After removal of 5 bases from V and 0 bases from J, the junction contained 6 bases not matched to a gene. This CDR3 reads CASSQSGDSTDTQYF. The DNA for the CDR3 is TGCGCCAGCAGTCAAAGCGGGGACAGCACAGATACGCAGTATTTT.

The V gene is TRBV2, the J gene TRBJ1-3; D is unresolved. The CDR3 length is 15 residues. The germline V gene has CDR1 SNHLY and CDR2 FYNNEI. The germline V and J ends were trimmed by 6 bases and 7 bases, with 19 bases remaining between them. This CDR3 is CASSVARPPGNTIYF. The CDR3 bases are TGTGCCAGCAGCGTCGCCAGGCCCCCCGGGAACACCATATATTTT.

This clonotype was counted once. This rearrangement joins TRBV2 to TRBJ2-7, with no clear D. Germline assignment: CDR1 SNHLY and CDR2 FYNNEI. The CDR3 runs 14 residues. Trimming removed 2 bases from V and 2 bases from J, with 10 bases in between. The CDR3 loop is CASSESSQTYEQYF. The DNA of the CDR3 is TGTGCCAGCAGTGAAAGTAGCCAAACCTACGAGCAGTACTTC.

The V gene is TRBV15, the J gene TRBJ2-7, with D possibly called TRBD1 or TRBD2 (6 bases each). Per the germline V gene, CDR1 is LNHNV and CDR2 is YYDKDF (reference sequence). The CDR3 covers 14 residues. V gave up 5 bases and J gave up 7 bases, with 18 bases separating them. CDR3 amino acids: CATSSRTTGREQYF. CDR3 in DNA: TGTGCCACCAGCTCTCGGACTACAGGGAGGGAGCAGTACTTC.

This clonotype has only one observation. The chain has TRBV9 and TRBJ2-3; D is unresolved. Trimming took 7 bases from V and 7 from J, leaving 10 bases between them. The germline gives CDR1 SGDLS, CDR2 YYNGEE. This CDR3 contains 11 residues. CDR3 DNA sequence: TGTGCCAGCGAAAGTGGGTATACGCAGTATTTT. Protein: CASESGYTQYF.

This sequence joins TRBV19 and TRBJ1-1; D is uncertain. The CDR3 covers 13 residues. Trimming left V 6 bases short and J 4 bases short, with 12 bases between. The germline V gene has CDR1 LNHDA and CDR2 SQIVND (reference sequence). This chain's CDR3 is CASRAGVGTEAFF. The CDR3 DNA sequence: TGTGCCAGTAGGGCGGGCGTGGGCACTGAAGCTTTCTTT. The full variable domain, rest sourced from reference TRBV19 and TRBJ1-1, is DGGITQSPKYLFRKEGQNVTLSCEQNLNHDAMYWYRQDPGQGLRLIYYSQIVNDFQKGDIAEGYSVSREKKESFPLTVTSAQKNPTAFYLCASRAGVGTEAFFGQGTRLTVV.

The chain has TRBV25-1 and TRBJ2-1; 8 nucleotides match TRBD2. Germline CDR1 is MGHDK and CDR2 is SYGVNS. V was pared by 0 bases and J by 5 bases, with 3 bases of the junction left unmatched. The CDR3 extends over 15 amino acids. Written as DNA, the CDR3 is TGTGCCAGCAGTGAATATAGCGGGAACCACAATGAGCAGTTCTTC. Its translation: CASSEYSGNHNEQFF.

The chain has TRBV7-3 and TRBJ2-5, with TRBD1 identical over 8 bases. This CDR3 spans 13 amino acids. The V gene's germline CDR1 is SGHTA and CDR2 FQGTGA. V lost 4 bases and J lost 7; bases outside the gene matches: 5. The CDR3 sequence: CASSSTGERTQYF. As DNA, the CDR3 is TGTGCCAGCAGCTCGACAGGGGAAAGGACCCAGTACTTC.

DNA for the CDR3: TGTGCCAGCAATCTCCGAGTGACAGCCTATGGCTACACCTTC. Translation: CASNLRVTAYGYTF. The rearrangement joins TRBV5-6 to TRBJ1-2, with a possible D match to TRBD1 (5 bases). Germline CDR1 SGHDT, CDR2 YYEEEE. The length of the CDR3 is 14 residues. Trimming removed 6 bases at V and 4 bases at J, with 16 bases between.

This clonotype was seen once. The rearrangement joins TRBV25-1 to TRBJ1-3, with a possible D match to TRBD1 (6 bases). The CDR3 covers 17 residues. The germline gives CDR1 MGHDK, CDR2 SYGVNS. V lost 3 bases to trimming and J lost 4 bases, with 19 bases between them. This chain's CDR3 is CASSETPQGSRGNTIYF. The CDR3 coding sequence is TGTGCCAGCAGTGAGACACCCCAGGGGTCGAGAGGAAACACCATATATTTT.

The rearrangement uses TRBV19 and TRBJ1-1; D gene unclear. Trimming left V 3 bases short and J 0 bases short, with 8 bases between. CDR1 is LNHDA, CDR2 SQIVND, per germline (reference sequence). This CDR3 spans 14 amino acids. CDR3 protein: CASSITTMNTEAFF. For the CDR3, the DNA is TGTGCCAGTAGTATCACTACTATGAACACTGAAGCTTTCTTT.

The chain uses TRBV19 and TRBJ2-3; possibly TRBD2 for D (6 bases). The V and J ends lost 3 bases and 2 bases respectively, with 18 bases between them. This CDR3 spans 17 amino acids. CDR1 LNHDA and CDR2 SQIVND come from the germline V gene (reference sequence). CDR3 bases: TGTGCCAGTAGTATTAGGGGACTTCCTTTCTCCACAGATACGCAGTATTTT. It codes for CASSIRGLPFSTDTQYF. The entire variable domain, with the rest obtained from reference TRBV19 and TRBJ2-3, is as follows: DGGITQSPKYLFRKEGQNVTLSCEQNLNHDAMYWYRQDPGQGLRLIYYSQIVNDFQKGDIAEGYSVSREKKESFPLTVTSAQKNPTAFYLCASSIRGLPFSTDTQYFGPGTRLTVL.

This clonotype came up many times. V is TRBV4-2 and J is TRBJ2-7; D unresolved. Between the trimmed V and J ends, which lost 0 bases and 3 bases, there was a span of 21 bases. CDR3 length equals 18 residues. The germline V gene encodes CDR1 LGHNA and CDR2 YNFKEQ. The CDR3 reads CASSQDRLGSLGFYEQYF. CDR3 sequence (DNA): TGTGCCAGCAGCCAAGATAGGTTAGGTAGCCTCGGGTTCTACGAGCAGTACTTC.

This clonotype has just a few counts. This sequence joins TRBV7-2 and TRBJ2-7; D is unclear. The CDR3 is 11 amino acids. V was cut by 6 bases and J by 6 bases, with 9 bases left in between. In germline, CDR1 is SGHTA, CDR2 FQGNSA. CDR3: CASSRTGEQYF. The DNA for the CDR3 is TGTGCCAGCAGTCGCACGGGCGAGCAGTACTTC.

The CDR3 DNA reads TGTGCCAGCAGCTTAAATGCGGTAGGGCCCCTCCACTTT. It encodes CASSLNAVGPLHF. The chain uses TRBV7-2 and TRBJ1-6; no clear D gene. Trimming left V 2 bases short and J 13 bases short, with 12 bases between. This CDR3 comprises 13 residues. The germline gives CDR1 SGHTA, CDR2 FQGNSA. The whole variable domain, filled in from reference TRBV7-2 and TRBJ1-6, reads GAGVSQSPSNKVTEKGKDVELRCDPISGHTALYWYRQSLGQGLEFLIYFQGNSAPDKSGLPSDRFSAERTGGSVSTLTIQRTQQEDSAVYLCASSLNAVGPLHFGNGTRLTVT.